The 27 T cell receptor beta chains in this list originate from one sample, sequenced in a study of OX40 agonist ivuxolimab in advanced cancers. Clones were read by immunoSEQ multiplex PCR, and TCRdb kept only the in-frame ones, dropping some. The sample shows 62,000 or so clones, more than 80% of them seen only once. The sequenced sample was CD4+ or CD8+ T cells sorted from blood, obtained in a trial of the OX40 agonist ivuxolimab. These TCRs come from an adult with an advanced solid tumor such as melanoma, head and neck, liver or kidney cancer.

For the CDR3, the DNA is TGTGCCAGCAGCGTCTCGACAGCTCCCCATCAGCCCCAGCATTTT. As protein: CASSVSTAPHQPQHF. The rearrangement joins TRBV9 to TRBJ1-5; tentatively, D is TRBD1 (5 bases). Trimming removed 2 bases from V and 5 bases from J, with 14 bases in between. Germline CDR1 is SGDLS and CDR2 is YYNGEE. The CDR3 runs to 15 residues.

The chain uses TRBV10-3 and TRBJ2-5; 13 bases match TRBD2. This CDR3 has 17 amino acids. Germline CDR1 ENHRY, CDR2 SYGVKD. Germline trimming cut 4 bases from V and 5 bases from J; bases unmatched to any gene: 10. CDR3 sequence (DNA): TGTGCCATCAGTGCAGAAACTAGCGGGAGGGTGGGGGAGACCCAGTACTTC. Its translation: CAISAETSGRVGETQYF.

This clone was counted a few times. This chain links TRBV5-1 with TRBJ1-2; D unclear. Germline V gene data show CDR1 as SGHRS and CDR2 as YFSETQ. This CDR3 comprises 13 residues. Trimming left V 5 bases short and J 3 bases short, with 11 bases between. CDR3 in amino acids: CASRSTWDYGYTF. The CDR3 DNA sequence: TGCGCCAGCAGATCCACTTGGGACTATGGCTACACCTTC.

V and J are TRBV11-1 and TRBJ2-2, with a weak D call TRBD2 (7 bases). V lost 4 bases and J lost 5, with 20 bases in between. The CDR3 is 17 residues long. Germline V lookup: CDR1 SGHAT, CDR2 FQDESV (reference sequence). As DNA, the CDR3 is TGTGCCAGCAGCTCCCGAAGGGGGGGCTTGAGGACCGGGGAGCTGTTTTTT. Encoded protein: CASSSRRGGLRTGELFF.

This chain links TRBV30 with TRBJ2-4; 7 bases are shared with TRBD1. With 4 bases clipped from V and 8 bases from J, the junction kept 11 bases outside the gene matches. This CDR3 spans 14 amino acids. Germline V gives CDR1 GTSNPN, CDR2 SVGIG (reference sequence). The CDR3 region is CAWNPGGRGDIQYF. The DNA for the CDR3 is TGTGCCTGGAACCCAGGGGGTCGTGGGGACATTCAGTACTTC.

This rearrangement joins TRBV5-1 to TRBJ2-1; TRBD1 matches 7 bases. Trimming cost V 1 base and J 4 bases; bases outside gene matches: 2. This CDR3 has 14 residues. The germline V gene encodes CDR1 SGHRS and CDR2 YFSETQ. The CDR3, as DNA: TGCGCCAGCAGCTTGCCGGGACAGTACAATGAGCAGTTCTTC. It translates to CASSLPGQYNEQFF.

The CDR3 nucleotides are TGTGCCAGTACAGGGAGAGGAGACCGTCCCTCGAACACCGGGGAGCTGTTTTTT. Amino acids: CASTGRGDRPSNTGELFF. The genes are TRBV19 and TRBJ2-2, with D perhaps assigned TRBD1 or TRBD2 (5 bases each). Deletions cut 7 bases from V and 0 bases from J, with 21 bases between. The CDR3 totals 18 residues. From germline, CDR1 is LNHDA and CDR2 SQIVND (reference sequence).

The rearrangement uses TRBV28 and TRBJ2-7, with no clear D. V shed 6 bases and J shed 4 bases, with 16 bases lying between them. The length of the CDR3 is 14 residues. Germline V gene sequence: CDR1 MDHEN, CDR2 SYDVKM. CDR3 coding DNA: TGTGCCAGCAGACCTCCAGGTTCGATATACGAGCAGTACTTC. Translating it yields CASRPPGSIYEQYF.

This sequence joins TRBV6-5 and TRBJ2-4; D gene uncertain. The CDR3 has 15 residues. The V gene's germline CDR1 is MNHEY and CDR2 SVGAGI. The ends were cut back, 0 bases at V and 0 bases at J, with 6 bases in the middle. The DNA for the CDR3 is TGTGCCAGCAGTTACTCCGAACTAGCCAAAAACATTCAGTACTTC. Translation: CASSYSELAKNIQYF.

The chain employs TRBV7-6 and TRBJ2-1; D remains unclear. The ends were cut back, 1 base at V and 7 bases at J, with 11 bases in the middle. This CDR3 contains 14 residues. Germline CDR1 reads SGHVS; CDR2 reads FNYEAQ. The CDR3 protein is CASSLVSGQNEQFF. CDR3 DNA: TGTGCCAGCAGCTTAGTTAGTGGGCAAAATGAGCAGTTCTTC.

The chain is built from TRBV2 and TRBJ2-3, with 7 bases lining up with TRBD2. V shed 6 bases and J 11 bases; nucleotides not matched to a gene: 8. This CDR3 is 12 amino acids long. The germline CDR1 and CDR2 sequences are SNHLY and FYNNEI. CDR3 residues: CASRASGLGQYF. The CDR3 bases are TGTGCCAGCAGAGCTAGCGGTCTTGGGCAGTATTTT.

The chain employs TRBV6-1 and TRBJ2-7; 11 nucleotides align to TRBD1. The CDR3 spans 15 residues. J gave up 6 bases and V 2 bases, and 6 bases lay outside the gene matches. Germline assignment: CDR1 MNHNS and CDR2 SASEGT. CDR3 loop: CASSESPGTGGEQYF. The CDR3 nucleotides are TGTGCCAGCAGTGAATCACCCGGGACAGGGGGCGAGCAGTACTTC.

The chain couples TRBV29-1 to TRBJ1-2; perhaps TRBD1 as D (5 bases). The V and J ends lost 3 bases and 8 bases respectively, with 10 bases between them. This CDR3 contains 11 residues. Germline loops: CDR1 SQVTM, CDR2 ANQGSEA. CDR3 nucleotide sequence: TGCAGCGTTGATCCGGGGGGAGGCTACACCTTC. Translated, it gives CSVDPGGGYTF. The complete variable domain, with remaining parts taken from reference TRBV29-1 and TRBJ1-2, reads SAVISQKPSRDICQRGTSLTIQCQVDSQVTMMFWYRQQPGQSLTLIATANQGSEATYESGFVIDKFPISRPNLTFSTLTVSNMSPEDSSIYLCSVDPGGGYTFGSGTRLTVV.

The genes are TRBV30 and TRBJ1-5; TRBD1 is a possible D gene (5 bases). Germline lookup yields CDR1 GTSNPN and CDR2 SVGIG (reference sequence). The CDR3 length is 14 residues. The V gene lost 1 base and the J gene lost 1 base, with 8 bases spanning the gap. DNA of the CDR3: TGTGCCTGGAGTGGGGGGGGGAGCAATCAGCCCCAGCATTTT. Amino acids: CAWSGGGSNQPQHF.

The chain has TRBV10-3 and TRBJ2-2; 11 nucleotides agree with TRBD1. Germline loops: CDR1 ENHRY, CDR2 SYGVKD. Unmatched junction bases numbered 5, after V lost 6 bases and J lost 2 bases. This CDR3 has 16 amino acids. In DNA form, the CDR3 reads TGTGCCATCAGACCCGGACAGGGGGCCAACACCGGGGAGCTGTTTTTT. It encodes CAIRPGQGANTGELFF.

The rearrangement uses TRBV6-4 and TRBJ2-3, with a tentative D call TRBD2 (6 bases). Trimming cost V 4 bases and J 4 bases, with 12 bases left between them. Germline CDR1 and CDR2: MRHNA and SNTAGT. This CDR3 has 14 amino acids. The CDR3 coding sequence is TGTGCCAGCAGTGTTACCGGGAGTGCAGATACGCAGTATTTT. Its protein product is CASSVTGSADTQYF.

This clone has only one observation. This chain joins TRBV7-8 and TRBJ2-7; 10 nucleotides match TRBD2. The CDR3 length is 16 residues. After removal of 5 bases from V and 3 bases from J, the junction contained 10 bases not matched to a gene. CDR1 and CDR2 (germline): SGHVS, FQNEAQ. For the CDR3, the DNA is TGTGCCAGCAGCCCCAACCTAGCGGGAGATTTCTACGAGCAGTACTTC. This sequence encodes CASSPNLAGDFYEQYF.

The sample holds a few counts of this clone. The chain is built from TRBV4-1 and TRBJ1-6; 7 nucleotides line up with TRBD1. Germline CDR1 reads MGHRA; CDR2 reads YSYEKL. The CDR3 consists of 16 residues. With 6 bases clipped from V and 9 bases from J, the junction kept 14 bases outside the gene matches. Here the CDR3 DNA reads TGCGCCAGCAGGCCCGACAGGGAGGTACGGACTTCACCCCTCCACTTT. It codes for CASRPDREVRTSPLHF.

The rearrangement links TRBV5-1 to TRBJ2-6; TRBD1 aligns across 8 bases. This CDR3 region has 19 residues. The germline gives CDR1 SGHRS, CDR2 YFSETQ. Germline trimming cut 0 bases from V and 0 bases from J; bases unmatched to any gene: 8. The DNA for the CDR3 is TGCGCCAGCAGCTTGGTCCGGGACAGGCGTTCCTCTGGGGCCAACGTCCTGACTTTC. Protein product: CASSLVRDRRSSGANVLTF.

This clone came up a few times. This chain joins TRBV5-1 and TRBJ1-2; D is possibly TRBD1 (5 bases). The CDR3 runs 14 residues. V was clipped by 5 bases and J by 2 bases, with 13 bases between them. Germline V CDR1 and CDR2: SGHRS, YFSETQ. CDR3 residues: CASRTGTANYGYTF. CDR3 nucleotides: TGCGCCAGCAGGACCGGGACCGCGAACTATGGCTACACCTTC.

This sequence joins TRBV30 and TRBJ1-3; no clear D. The CDR3 is made up of 14 amino acids. Germline V CDR1 and CDR2: GTSNPN, SVGIG (reference sequence). V shed 0 bases and J shed 2 bases, with 8 bases lying between them. This chain's CDR3 is CAWSVGTAGNTIYF. The CDR3 coding sequence is TGTGCCTGGAGTGTTGGAACAGCTGGAAACACCATATATTTT.

The chain joins TRBV7-8 to TRBJ2-7; unclear D gene. Germline assignment: CDR1 SGHVS and CDR2 FQNEAQ. The CDR3 length is 14 residues. V was cut by 1 base and J by 2 bases, with 9 bases left in between. The DNA for the CDR3 is TGTGCCAGCAGCTTAGAGTGGGTAGCCTACGAGCAGTACTTC. It codes for CASSLEWVAYEQYF.

The chain has TRBV11-1 and TRBJ2-7, with 10 bases that match TRBD2. With 5 bases clipped from V and 2 bases from J, the junction kept 6 bases outside the gene matches. CDR1 is SGHAT and CDR2 is FQDESV in the germline V gene (reference sequence). The CDR3 runs to 15 residues. CDR3 residues: CASSPRTSGTYEQYF. The CDR3 DNA is TGTGCCAGCAGCCCACGGACTAGCGGAACCTACGAGCAGTACTTC.

The chain combines TRBV6-1 with TRBJ1-5; 7 bases fit TRBD1. Germline V gene lookup returns CDR1 MNHNS and CDR2 SASEGT. This CDR3 region has 13 residues. V shed 4 bases, J shed 7 bases, and the junction held 4 bases outside the gene matches. CDR3 sequence (DNA): TGTGCCAGCAGTGTCAGGGGGTTGCAGCCCCAGCATTTT. Its protein is CASSVRGLQPQHF.

The V gene is TRBV5-4, the J gene TRBJ2-5; 15 bases agree with TRBD2. The CDR3 runs 16 residues. Trimming removed 3 bases from V and 7 bases from J; junction bases left unmatched: 7. Germline CDR1 reads SGHNT; CDR2 reads YYREEE (reference sequence). CDR3 residues: CASSSGLAGGPRTQYF. In DNA form, the CDR3 reads TGTGCCAGCAGCTCTGGACTAGCGGGAGGGCCTAGGACCCAGTACTTC.

The chain couples TRBV6-4 to TRBJ1-1, with D perhaps matching TRBD1 (5 bases). This CDR3 spans 13 amino acids. Germline CDR1 reads MRHNA; CDR2 reads SNTAGT. V lost 5 bases and J 5 bases, leaving 12 bases between the germline ends. CDR3 region: CASSTVWGTEAFF. The CDR3 DNA sequence: TGTGCCAGCAGTACGGTCTGGGGGACTGAAGCTTTCTTT.

This clone has only a few counts. The chain is built from TRBV7-9 and TRBJ2-7; 7 bases map to TRBD2. The CDR3 is 13 residues long. J gave up 4 bases and V 2 bases, and 2 bases lay outside the gene matches. In germline, CDR1 is SEHNR, CDR2 FQNEAQ (reference sequence). CDR3 sequence (DNA): TGTGCCAGCAGCTTAAGGGAGGGATACGAGCAGTACTTC. It encodes CASSLREGYEQYF.